This entry describes one T cell receptor beta chain. The antigen it recognizes is unknown. From each donor, an approximately 2.5 ml peripheral blood sample was drawn into PAXgene tubes and stored at -80 degrees C. Total RNA was isolated from whole blood with the PAXgene blood miRNA kit on an automated QIAcube, without T cell sorting. Peripheral blood from monozygotic twin pairs, either concordant or discordant for inflammatory bowel disease, underwent deep TCRalpha and TCRbeta repertoire profiling that used unique molecular barcoding. Smoking habits were recorded for all twin pairs, and individuals were classified as current, former or never smokers. The germline V gene supplies CDR1 SGHRS and CDR2 YFSETQ. From cysteine to phenylalanine, the CDR3 is 14 amino acids long. Only the protein sequence is given. The library was made by 5' RACE. Each TCR library was prepared from 3,500 to 4,500 ng of total RNA. For each sample, cDNA synthesis with SMARTScribe reverse transcriptase was split into eight separate reactions. Unique molecular identifiers containing a 6-nucleotide sample barcode were introduced through template switching during cDNA synthesis. TCRalpha and TCRbeta cDNA was amplified by two nested PCRs of approximately 16 and 10 cycles, with bead purification after each PCR. Before amplification, the cDNA was treated with uracil DNA-glycosylase and purified using the QIAquick PCR purification kit. The second PCR was the step at which Illumina TruSeq-compatible adapters and sample-specific barcodes were added. TapeStation and Qubit were used to check library quality and concentration, and roughly 5 ng of each library went into the pool. Pooled libraries were sequenced on an Illumina HiSeq2500 single-index Rapid Run with 2 x 100 bp reads and custom sequencing primers. Per the source publication's procedure: PCR and sequencing errors were corrected by UMI-based consensus assembly using MiGEC version 1.2.6. MiXCR version 2.1.1 was used for V(D)J alignment, clonotype assembly and CDR3 extraction. To normalise gene usage, clonotype sharing and MAIT/NKT TCR abundance, the top 1000, 10 000 and 20 000 clonotypes in each sample were analysed. After downsampling to 27 000 UMIs, diversity was calculated as the inverse Simpson index using the vegan R package. Paired Mann-Whitney U tests were applied to discordant twin pairs, with Benjamini-Hochberg correction for multiple testing. The reads, reprocessed by TCRdb, yield one row per CDR3 protein sequence and no DNA. These V and J calls are TCRdb output, not the study's own analysis. The sample table gives 330,000 or so distinct CDR3 sequences. 2% to 2.5% of the sample is taken by the ten largest.

The sample is drawn from a study of monozygotic twins with inflammatory bowel disease (dated by TCRdb to between 2018 and 2021). For context, the study as a whole: The full study comprised 28 monozygotic twin pairs: nine German pairs (four IBD-concordant, five IBD-discordant) and 19 IBD-discordant Danish pairs. The search for disease-associated traits relied mainly on comparing IBD patients with their genetically identical healthy co-twins within discordant pairs. Each individual had, on average, about 151 000 unique TCRalpha sequences and 181 000 unique TCRbeta sequences available for analysis. General findings and caveats noted by the study authors: Measured by the inverse Simpson index, TCRbeta repertoire diversity was lower in IBD patients than in their healthy co-twins. No single strong signal or clonotype linked to IBD turned up in the results, so the idea that one exists was not supported. The analysis was unable to tell apart different T cell subtypes. Because patients received different immunosuppressive treatments, the repertoires may have picked up extra background noise and variability between individuals. Compared with healthy twins, IBD patients had fewer clonotypes in common with other individuals, a difference most pronounced in patients showing signs of disease activity. Concordant and discordant twins showed no difference in repertoire similarity, possibly because of limited statistical power.

The chain is made from TRBV5-1 and TRBJ2-7; TCRdb gives TRBD1 as the D gene, but with no DNA this cannot be confirmed. This clonotype was obtained from a human donor with ulcerative colitis or Crohn's disease, or a healthy co-twin of an affected twin (not recorded which). Sample: blood. The CDR3 reads as follows: CASNAGGRYDEQYF.